The subject of this entry is one T cell receptor beta chain. The sample belongs to a study of blood T cell repertoires in COVID-19. J gave up 4 bases and V 4 bases, and 4 bases lay outside the gene matches. Looked up from germline, CDR1 is SGHRS and CDR2 is YFSETQ. The CDR3 is 15 residues long. Data came from immunoSEQ multiplex PCR; TCRdb stores just in-frame clones and leaves some out. Altogether approximately 110,000 clones are present, around 80% being singletons, with the ten largest covering about 16%. The TCR sequence derives from a woman aged 80 or over with acute or convalescent COVID-19. V and J are TRBV5-1 and TRBJ2-2; 10 nucleotides align to TRBD1. Sequenced: peripheral blood. CDR3 loop: CASSPGTGATGELFF. CDR3 DNA sequence: TGCGCCAGCAGCCCCGGGACAGGGGCCACCGGGGAGCTGTTTTTT.